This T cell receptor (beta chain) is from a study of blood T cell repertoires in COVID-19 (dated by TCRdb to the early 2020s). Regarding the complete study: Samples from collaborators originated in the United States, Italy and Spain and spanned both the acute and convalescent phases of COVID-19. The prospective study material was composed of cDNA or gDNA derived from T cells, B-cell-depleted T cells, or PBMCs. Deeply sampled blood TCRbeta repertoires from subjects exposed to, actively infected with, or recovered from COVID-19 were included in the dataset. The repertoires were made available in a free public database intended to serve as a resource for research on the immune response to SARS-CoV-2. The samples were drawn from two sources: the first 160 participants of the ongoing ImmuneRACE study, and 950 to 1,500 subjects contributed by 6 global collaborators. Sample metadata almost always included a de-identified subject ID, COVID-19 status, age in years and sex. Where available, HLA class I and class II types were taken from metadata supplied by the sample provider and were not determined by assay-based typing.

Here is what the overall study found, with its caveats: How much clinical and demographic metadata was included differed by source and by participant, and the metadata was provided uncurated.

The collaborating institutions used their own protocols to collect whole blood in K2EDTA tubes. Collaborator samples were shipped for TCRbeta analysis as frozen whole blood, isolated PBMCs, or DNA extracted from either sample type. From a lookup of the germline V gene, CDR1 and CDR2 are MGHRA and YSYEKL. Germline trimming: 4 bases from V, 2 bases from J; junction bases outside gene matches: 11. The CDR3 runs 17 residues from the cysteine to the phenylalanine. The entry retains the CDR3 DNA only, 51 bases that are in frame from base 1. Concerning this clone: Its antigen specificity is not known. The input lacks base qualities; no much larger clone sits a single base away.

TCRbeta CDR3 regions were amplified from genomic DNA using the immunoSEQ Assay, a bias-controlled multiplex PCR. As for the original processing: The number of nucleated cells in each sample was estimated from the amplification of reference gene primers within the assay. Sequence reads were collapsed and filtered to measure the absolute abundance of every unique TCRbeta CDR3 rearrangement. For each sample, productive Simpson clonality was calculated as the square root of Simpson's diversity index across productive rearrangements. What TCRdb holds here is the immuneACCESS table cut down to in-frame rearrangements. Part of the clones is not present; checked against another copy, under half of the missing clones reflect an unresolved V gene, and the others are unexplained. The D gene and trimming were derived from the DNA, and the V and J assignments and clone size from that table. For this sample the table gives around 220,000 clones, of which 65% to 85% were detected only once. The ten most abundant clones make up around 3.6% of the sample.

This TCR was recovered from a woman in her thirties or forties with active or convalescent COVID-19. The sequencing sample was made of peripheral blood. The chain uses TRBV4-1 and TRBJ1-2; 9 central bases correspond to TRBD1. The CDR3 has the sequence CASSPQPGTGFNYGYTF. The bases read TGCGCCAGCAGCCCCCAACCCGGGACAGGGTTCAACTATGGCTACACCTTC.